Shown below are 26 T cell receptor beta chains from a single sample sequenced in a study of OX40 agonist ivuxolimab in advanced cancers. Repertoires were generated with immunoSEQ multiplex PCR, while TCRdb's copy carries only in-frame clones and drops some. The sample lists about 50,000 clones; just under 85% were seen once. This material consisted of CD4+ or CD8+ T cells sorted from blood, taken in a trial of the OX40 agonist ivuxolimab. The receptors here all came from an adult with an advanced solid tumor such as melanoma, head and neck, liver or kidney cancer.

The J gene is TRBJ2-1, the V gene TRBV6-6; 10 bases align to TRBD2. V lost 5 bases and J lost 2; bases outside the gene matches: 6. The CDR3 length is 16 residues. Germline CDR1 reads MNHNY; CDR2 reads SVGAGI (reference sequence). The CDR3 here is CASSTLAGLTYNEQFF. CDR3 bases: TGTGCCAGCAGTACACTAGCGGGACTTACCTACAATGAGCAGTTCTTC.

This clone was counted between two and nine times. This chain links TRBV14 with TRBJ2-5; D gene ambiguous. There are 13 residues in the CDR3. Germline V gene lookup returns CDR1 SGHDN and CDR2 FVKESK. The V gene lost 4 bases and the J gene lost 1 base, with 7 bases spanning the gap. The CDR3 sequence is CASSPRLQETQYF. DNA of the CDR3: TGTGCCAGCAGCCCGCGGCTCCAAGAGACCCAGTACTTC.

This clone was seen a handful of times. The chain combines TRBV27 with TRBJ1-1, with D uncertain. V was trimmed by 2 bases and J by 3 bases, leaving 13 bases between them. The V gene's germline CDR1 is MNHEY and CDR2 SMNVEV (reference sequence). CDR3 length equals 15 residues. CDR3 region: CASSLRRTVDTEAFF. The DNA for the CDR3 is TGTGCCAGCAGTTTAAGAAGGACGGTCGACACTGAAGCTTTCTTT.

In this sample, this clone turned up once. V is TRBV28 and J is TRBJ2-7, with TRBD1 matching over 11 bases. V trimming: 9 bases; J trimming: 2 bases; junction bases outside the gene matches: 9. CDR3 length equals 15 residues. Germline CDR1 is MDHEN and CDR2 is SYDVKM. This CDR3 reads CASMTAGQGAYEQYF. The CDR3 coding sequence is TGTGCCAGTATGACTGCGGGACAGGGGGCCTACGAGCAGTACTTC.

Notes on this clone: The sample holds other DNA sequences that translate to the same CDR3. The V call is TRBV11-2, the J call TRBJ2-7; TRBD1 aligns across 8 bases. This CDR3 comprises 16 residues. Per germline, CDR1 SGHAT and CDR2 FQNNGV. V trimming: 4 bases; J trimming: 4 bases; junction bases outside the gene matches: 12. The CDR3 protein is CASSSTHGTGSYEQYF. The CDR3 bases are TGTGCCAGCAGCTCAACCCACGGGACAGGATCTTACGAGCAGTACTTC.

CDR3 region: CASTPSGNGDEQFF. Written as DNA, the CDR3 is TGTGCCAGTACTCCTAGCGGAAATGGGGATGAGCAGTTCTTC. The V and J genes are TRBV19 and TRBJ2-1, with 7 bases fitting TRBD2. J lost 8 bases, V lost 7 bases, and 11 bases had no gene match. Germline loops: CDR1 LNHDA, CDR2 SQIVND (reference sequence). The CDR3 consists of 14 residues.

The chain couples TRBV9 to TRBJ2-6; the D is unclear. V was clipped by 0 bases and J by 1 base, with 8 bases between them. Germline loops: CDR1 SGDLS, CDR2 YYNGEE. CDR3 length equals 16 residues. This CDR3 is CASSVVFGSGANVLTF. CDR3 DNA: TGTGCCAGCAGCGTAGTGTTTGGATCTGGGGCCAACGTCCTGACTTTC.

The chain couples TRBV6-1 to TRBJ2-5; D may correspond to TRBD1 or TRBD2 (5 bases each). V gave up 2 bases and J gave up 1 base, with 11 bases separating them. This CDR3 has 15 amino acids. Germline CDR1 is MNHNS and CDR2 is SASEGT. CDR3 sequence (DNA): TGTGCCAGCAGTGAAAGTTGGGGGACCCAAGAGACCCAGTACTTC. As protein: CASSESWGTQETQYF.

V gene TRBV27 combines with J gene TRBJ2-7, with 7 bases fitting TRBD1. The CDR3 sequence is 15 residues long. Trimming removed 4 bases from V and 1 base from J; junction bases left unmatched: 7. CDR1 is MNHEY and CDR2 is SMNVEV in the germline V gene (reference sequence). CDR3 region: CASSSDRKRSYEQYF. In DNA form, the CDR3 reads TGTGCCAGCAGTTCGGACAGGAAACGATCCTACGAGCAGTACTTC.

This clone is a singleton in its sample. The gene calls are TRBV9 and TRBJ2-1, with 7 nucleotides matching TRBD1. Germline-derived CDR1 and CDR2 are SGDLS and YYNGEE. This CDR3 contains 17 residues. J gave up 5 bases and V 3 bases, and 14 bases lay outside the gene matches. The CDR3 protein is CASSAPDRVRIDNEQFF. CDR3 bases: TGTGCCAGCAGCGCCCCCGACAGGGTGCGTATAGACAATGAGCAGTTCTTC. Supplemented by reference TRBV9 and TRBJ2-1, the full variable domain reads DSGVTQTPKHLITATGQRVTLRCSPRSGDLSVYWYQQSLDQGLQFLIQYYNGEERAKGNILERFSAQQFPDLHSELNLSSLELGDSALYFCASSAPDRVRIDNEQFFGPGTRLTVL.

The V call is TRBV7-2, the J call TRBJ1-5; 7 bases line up with TRBD1. Germline lookup yields CDR1 SGHTA and CDR2 FQGNSA. The CDR3 consists of 15 residues. V lost 5 bases to trimming and J lost 1 base; unmatched junction nucleotides: 5. The CDR3 region is CASSIEGASNQPQHF. Written as DNA, the CDR3 is TGTGCCAGCAGCATCGAGGGGGCGAGCAATCAGCCCCAGCATTTT.

This chain links TRBV7-9 with TRBJ1-1, with TRBD1 matching 11 bases. This CDR3 has 17 residues. V lost 3 bases to trimming and J lost 0 bases; unmatched junction nucleotides: 6. Per the germline V gene, CDR1 is SEHNR and CDR2 is FQNEAQ (reference sequence). CDR3 nucleotides: TGTGCCAGCAGCTTGGGGACAGGGGGGAGGATGAACACTGAAGCTTTCTTT. Protein sequence: CASSLGTGGRMNTEAFF.

The chain combines TRBV29-1 with TRBJ2-1, with a weak D call TRBD2 (5 bases). Germline V gene sequence: CDR1 SQVTM, CDR2 ANQGSEA. The CDR3 is 15 amino acids. The V end was cut by 3 bases, the J end by 0 bases, with 12 bases between. The CDR3 DNA reads TGCAGCGTTGATGCTAGCAGGAGCTCCTACAATGAGCAGTTCTTC. Amino acids: CSVDASRSSYNEQFF.

This rearrangement joins TRBV27 to TRBJ2-2; D is unresolved. Germline CDR1 and CDR2: MNHEY and SMNVEV (reference sequence). Trimming cost V 5 bases and J 7 bases, with 14 bases left between them. The CDR3 totals 14 residues. CDR3 coding DNA: TGTGCCAGCAGTCGGGTGTTTGGTCACGGGGAGCTGTTTTTT. Its protein product is CASSRVFGHGELFF.

V and J are TRBV15 and TRBJ1-1; D not certain. This CDR3 is built from 13 residues. The ends were cut back, 0 bases at V and 0 bases at J, with 2 bases in the middle. Germline V gives CDR1 LNHNV, CDR2 YYDKDF (reference sequence). Here the CDR3 DNA reads TGTGCCACCAGCAGAGAGTTGAACACTGAAGCTTTCTTT. Encoded protein: CATSRELNTEAFF.

This chain connects TRBV6-6 to TRBJ1-3; perhaps TRBD1 as D (5 bases). The V end was cut by 5 bases, the J end by 2 bases, with 16 bases between. This CDR3 contains 16 residues. CDR1 and CDR2 (germline): MNHNY, SVGAGI (reference sequence). CDR3 sequence reads: CASSGDVIAPGNTIYF. DNA for the CDR3: TGTGCCAGCAGTGGGGACGTAATAGCTCCTGGAAACACCATATATTTT.

This clone was counted once. The chain joins TRBV5-4 to TRBJ2-5; D is unclear. Trimming cost V 0 bases and J 1 base, with 7 bases left between them. This CDR3 region has 14 residues. Germline CDR1 is SGHNT and CDR2 is YYREEE (reference sequence). CDR3 loop: CASSLGRLQETQYF. CDR3 nucleotide sequence: TGTGCCAGCAGCTTGGGACGTCTCCAAGAGACCCAGTACTTC. The full variable domain, with the rest looked up from reference TRBV5-4 and TRBJ2-5, is ETGVTQSPTHLIKTRGQQVTLRCSSQSGHNTVSWYQQALGQGPQFIFQYYREEENGRGNFPPRFSGLQFPNYSSELNVNALELDDSALYLCASSLGRLQETQYFGPGTRLLVL.

The V gene is TRBV5-4, the J gene TRBJ2-1, with a tentative D call TRBD1 (6 bases). CDR3 length equals 15 residues. Looked up from germline, CDR1 is SGHNT and CDR2 is YYREEE (reference sequence). Trimming removed 3 bases at V and 7 bases at J, with 17 bases between. CDR3 in DNA: TGTGCCAGCAGCTACTTCCGGGACACTACGAATGAGCAGTTCTTC. Amino acids: CASSYFRDTTNEQFF.

This clone was picked up a small number of times. The V gene is TRBV2, the J gene TRBJ2-1; TRBD2 agrees at 7 bases. Trimming removed 8 bases from V and 4 bases from J; junction bases left unmatched: 5. Germline V gene sequence: CDR1 SNHLY, CDR2 FYNNEI. The CDR3 runs to 13 residues. CDR3 protein: CASGASGYNEQFF. DNA of the CDR3: TGTGCCAGCGGGGCTAGCGGATACAATGAGCAGTTCTTC.

This chain uses TRBV6-5 with TRBJ1-2, with a possible D match to TRBD1 (6 bases). CDR3 length equals 14 residues. Per germline, CDR1 MNHEY and CDR2 SVGAGI. The V end was cut by 5 bases, the J end by 2 bases, with 12 bases between. The CDR3 sequence is CASSGGRGNYGYTF. In DNA, the CDR3 is TGTGCCAGCAGTGGAGGAAGGGGGAACTATGGCTACACCTTC.

In this sample, this clone turned up a few times. The chain recombines TRBV5-6 with TRBJ2-7; no clear D gene. The CDR3 length is 13 residues. Germline assignment: CDR1 SGHDT and CDR2 YYEEEE. V was shortened by 2 bases and J by 1 base, with 7 bases between the two germline ends. Here the CDR3 reads CASSFLGSYEQYF. CDR3 in DNA: TGTGCCAGCAGCTTTCTAGGGTCCTACGAGCAGTACTTC.

The gene calls are TRBV6-5 and TRBJ2-2; D possibly corresponds to TRBD1 (5 bases). There are 15 residues in the CDR3. Germline CDR1 is MNHEY and CDR2 is SVGAGI. V lost 0 bases and J lost 0, with 5 bases in between. The CDR3 loop is CASSYSTANTGELFF. The CDR3 DNA reads TGTGCCAGCAGTTACTCGACAGCGAACACCGGGGAGCTGTTTTTT.

This clone has more than one count but fewer than ten. The V gene is TRBV5-8, the J gene TRBJ2-7; 10 bases match TRBD2. The CDR3 totals 13 residues. CDR1 SGHTS and CDR2 YDEGEE come from the germline V gene. Trimming took 8 bases from V and 4 from J; bases not matched to a gene: 6. The CDR3 DNA is TGTGCCAGTAGGACTAGCGGTACATACGAGCAGTACTTC. Its protein product is CASRTSGTYEQYF.

The CDR3 DNA follows: TGTGCCACCAGCAGTGGGGACAGGGCGGAGACCCAGTACTTC. Protein: CATSSGDRAETQYF. The rearrangement joins TRBV15 to TRBJ2-5; TRBD1 aligns across 9 bases. Trimming cost V 3 bases and J 5 bases; bases outside gene matches: 4. Germline CDR1 LNHNV, CDR2 YYDKDF (reference sequence). The CDR3 is 14 residues long. Full variable domain (outside the CDR3, taken from reference TRBV15 and TRBJ2-5): DAMVIQNPRYQVTQFGKPVTLSCSQTLNHNVMYWYQQKSSQAPKLLFHYYDKDFNNEADTPDNFQSRRPNTSFCFLDIRSPGLGDTAMYLCATSSGDRAETQYFGPGTRLLVL.

V gene TRBV7-9 combines with J gene TRBJ1-4, with 7 bases lining up with TRBD1. The CDR3 contains 14 residues. Germline V gene data show CDR1 as SEHNR and CDR2 as FQNEAQ (reference sequence). V shed 2 bases, J shed 5 bases, and the junction held 2 bases outside the gene matches. The CDR3 reads CASSLIGGNEKLFF. The CDR3 coding sequence is TGTGCCAGCAGCTTAATAGGGGGCAATGAAAAACTGTTTTTT.

This clone was detected a few times. The genes are TRBV19 and TRBJ2-7; the match to TRBD1 covers 7 bases. The V segment lost 9 bases and the J segment 2 bases; nucleotides outside the gene matches: 4. CDR3 size: 12 residues. Germline loops: CDR1 LNHDA, CDR2 SQIVND (reference sequence). The CDR3 protein is CASRDSTYEQYF. CDR3 bases: TGTGCCAGCCGGGACAGTACCTACGAGCAGTACTTC.